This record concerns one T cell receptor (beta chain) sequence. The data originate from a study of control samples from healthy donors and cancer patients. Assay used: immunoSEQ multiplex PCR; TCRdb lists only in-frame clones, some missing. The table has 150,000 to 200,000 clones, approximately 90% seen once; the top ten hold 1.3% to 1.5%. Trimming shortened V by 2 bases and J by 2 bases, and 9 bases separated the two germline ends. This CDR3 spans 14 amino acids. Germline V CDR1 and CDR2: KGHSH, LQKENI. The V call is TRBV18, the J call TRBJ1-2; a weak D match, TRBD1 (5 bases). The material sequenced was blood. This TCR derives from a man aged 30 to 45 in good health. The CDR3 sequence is CASSPSQVNYGYTF. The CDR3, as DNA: TGTGCCAGCTCACCATCACAGGTGAACTATGGCTACACCTTC.